Below, 8 T cell receptor beta chains from the same sample are listed, as sequenced in a study of T cells after yellow fever vaccination. TCRdb analysed the 5' RACE reads with MiXCR anew, one entry per CDR3 protein. This table has over 110,000 distinct CDR3 sequences, 7.7% appearing once. The material sequenced was CD4+ T cells sorted from PBMCs, taken 5 days after the yellow fever booster vaccination. The receptors derive from a man aged 25-40 years who received the YFV17D yellow fever vaccine.

The sample holds many counts of this clonotype. The genes are TRBV7-9 and TRBJ2-4; D unresolved. Germline CDR1 SEHNR, CDR2 FQNEAQ (reference sequence). The length of the CDR3 is 13 residues. The V gene lost 5 bases and the J gene lost 7 bases, with 12 bases spanning the gap. The CDR3 coding sequence is TGTGCCAGCAGCCCACTACAGAACAACATTCAGTACTTC. Translating gives CASSPLQNNIQYF.

This clonotype has at least ten counts. The chain's CDR3 is CSVRAGSLQTGEQYF. CDR3 coding DNA: TGCAGCGTTCGAGCCGGCAGCTTACAGACGGGTGAGCAGTACTTC. The gene calls are TRBV29-1 and TRBJ2-7; D gene unclear. V dropped 5 bases and J dropped 7 bases, with 24 bases sitting between them. CDR3 size: 15 residues. CDR1 is SQVTM and CDR2 is ANQGSEA in the germline V gene.

A word on this clonotype: Given a much more abundant clone one base away, this may be a read error. The chain is built from TRBV28 and TRBJ2-7; D may be TRBD2 (6 bases). With 6 bases removed from V and 6 bases from J, the gap between germline ends came to 18 bases. This CDR3 has 14 residues. Per the germline V gene, CDR1 is MDHEN and CDR2 is SYDVKM. The CDR3 sequence is CASRGSGESTEQYF. DNA of the CDR3: TGTGCCAGCAGGGGCTCGGGAGAATCCACCGAGCAGTACTTC.

This clonotype occurred many times. This chain joins TRBV6-5 and TRBJ2-7; TRBD2 is a possible D gene (6 bases). V lost 6 bases, J lost 6 bases, and 9 bases lay in between. CDR1 MNHEY and CDR2 SVGAGI come from the germline V gene. This CDR3 has 11 amino acids. CDR3 in amino acids: CASRGGSEQYF. CDR3 sequence (DNA): TGTGCCAGCAGGGGAGGCAGCGAGCAGTACTTC.

This clonotype was picked up many times. This chain links TRBV6-2 or TRBV6-3 with TRBJ2-5; 8 bases are shared with TRBD1. The germline V gene encodes CDR1 MNHEY and CDR2 SVGEGT. V lost 4 bases, J lost 5 bases, and 9 bases stayed unmatched. The CDR3 covers 15 residues. The CDR3 protein is CASSFGQGSTETQYF. The CDR3 DNA is TGTGCCAGCAGTTTTGGACAGGGAAGTACGGAGACCCAGTACTTC.

This clonotype was observed at least ten times. The V call is TRBV5-4, the J call TRBJ1-1, with a possible D match to TRBD1 (6 bases). V was shortened by 4 bases and J by 1 base, with 14 bases between the two germline ends. Germline CDR1 SGHNT, CDR2 YYREEE (reference sequence). The CDR3 totals 15 residues. This CDR3 reads CASSLTGARNTEAFF. The CDR3 DNA follows: TGTGCCAGCAGCCTAACGGGGGCTCGGAACACTGAAGCTTTCTTT.

This clonotype was picked up many times. The rearrangement uses TRBV28 and TRBJ2-3, with D possibly TRBD2 on 6 matching bases. The V end lost 5 bases, the J end lost 11 bases, and 14 bases lay between the germline ends. CDR3 length: 12 residues. Germline V gene lookup returns CDR1 MDHEN and CDR2 SYDVKM. Here the CDR3 DNA reads TGTGCCAGCAGTAGAGGGCAAGCGGGGCAGTATTTT. As protein: CASSRGQAGQYF.

This clonotype appeared many times. The J gene is TRBJ2-7, the V gene TRBV7-9, with D unresolved. The CDR3 is made up of 12 amino acids. Trimming took off 6 bases at V and 4 bases at J, with 10 bases between the two ends. Germline loops: CDR1 SEHNR, CDR2 FQNEAQ (reference sequence). The CDR3 DNA reads as TGTGCCAGCAGTATAGGGCGGTACGAGCAGTACTTC. Encoded protein: CASSIGRYEQYF.